This T cell receptor beta chain was retrieved from a study of memory CD4+ T cells and cytomegalovirus serostatus. Study summary: This sample comes from healthy Belgian adults, roughly 9 CMV seropositive, some 22 seronegative. Study conclusions and caveats: CD4+ memory repertoires contained about two fifths of the 164 reported CMV TCRbeta sequences.

Single viable CD3+CD4+CD8-CD45RO+ cells were sorted as the memory CD4+ T cells. The germline CDR1 and CDR2 sequences are MNHEY and SVGAGI. Unmatched junction bases numbered 11, after V lost 6 bases and J lost 7 bases. The CDR3 spans 15 residues. Per the authors' pipeline: After removing out-of-frame reads, 2,204,828 distinct TCRbeta sequences remained. Sequencing was performed with immunoSEQ multiplex PCR; in TCRdb, only in-frame clones are kept and a portion is missing. The D gene and trimming were derived from the DNA, and the V and J assignments and clone size from that table. Of around 53,000 clones listed, 70% to 85% were seen once; the top ten hold about 0.8%. This clone was detected only once. As yet, its antigen is unknown.

This sequence joins TRBV6-5 and TRBJ1-5; 8 nucleotides agree with TRBD1. The sample taken for sequencing was memory CD4+ T cells from blood. This clonotype was obtained from an adult in good health and CMV-seronegative. The CDR3 DNA is TGTGCCAGCAGGACTGGACAGGGTTCGGGGCAGCCCCAGCATTTT. It translates to CASRTGQGSGQPQHF.